The next 27 T cell receptor beta chains were all read from a single sample in a study of T cell responses to AZD1222 COVID-19 vaccine. TCRdb's table, derived via immunoSEQ multiplex PCR, lists solely in-frame clones and lacks some. Among under 110,000 clones listed, more than 75% were seen once. The input for sequencing was peripheral blood, taken 28 days after the second AZD1222 dose. Receptor source: an adult who received the AZD1222 COVID-19 vaccine.

The chain combines TRBV19 with TRBJ1-2, with D hard to call. This CDR3 has 14 residues. Germline V lookup: CDR1 LNHDA, CDR2 SQIVND (reference sequence). V dropped 6 bases and J dropped 4 bases, with 15 bases sitting between them. The CDR3 sequence: CASRSRAALYGYTF. In DNA form, the CDR3 reads TGTGCCAGTAGATCTCGGGCAGCCCTCTATGGCTACACCTTC.

This clone is medium-sized in the sample. The chain links TRBV7-9 to TRBJ2-7; 8 nucleotides align to TRBD2. With 5 bases clipped from V and 2 bases from J, the junction kept 8 bases outside the gene matches. Germline-derived CDR1 and CDR2 are SEHNR and FQNEAQ (reference sequence). This CDR3 has 15 residues. The CDR3 DNA is TGTGCCAGCAGCACCCGGGGGGGCCGAACCTACGAGCAGTACTTC. Its translation is CASSTRGGRTYEQYF.

Only a few counts were recorded for this clone. The CDR3 sequence: CASSSLGDLAEQYF. The CDR3 bases are TGTGCCAGCAGCTCATTAGGAGACCTTGCCGAGCAGTACTTC. V gene TRBV7-2 combines with J gene TRBJ2-7; D remains ambiguous. V was cut by 4 bases and J by 6 bases, with 16 bases left in between. The CDR3 is 14 residues long. Germline-derived CDR1 and CDR2 are SGHTA and FQGNSA.

The chain links TRBV6-5 to TRBJ2-7; 10 bases are shared with TRBD2. The germline V gene encodes CDR1 MNHEY and CDR2 SVGAGI. The CDR3 is 15 residues long. V shed 5 bases, J shed 7 bases, and the junction held 11 bases outside the gene matches. The CDR3 loop reads CASSPVLAGSGEQYF. The CDR3 DNA follows: TGTGCCAGCAGTCCAGTACTAGCGGGATCGGGAGAGCAGTACTTC.

The chain is built from TRBV9 and TRBJ2-7; tentative D call: TRBD2 (6 bases). CDR1 and CDR2 from the germline V gene are SGDLS and YYNGEE. The ends were cut back, 4 bases at V and 2 bases at J, with 13 bases in the middle. The CDR3 consists of 14 residues. DNA for the CDR3: TGTGCCAGCAGCTTGGGACTGACCGCCTACGAGCAGTACTTC. It codes for CASSLGLTAYEQYF.

This rearrangement joins TRBV28 to TRBJ1-2; no clear D. Trimming cost V 5 bases and J 5 bases, with 21 bases left between them. The CDR3 is 16 amino acids. Germline V gives CDR1 MDHEN, CDR2 SYDVKM. In nucleotides, the CDR3 is TGTGCCAGCAGTCCCTACGACCTCGTTGGTCTTTATGGCTACACCTTC. This translates into CASSPYDLVGLYGYTF.

This clone was seen at least ten times. The chain couples TRBV5-6 to TRBJ1-2, with D maybe TRBD1 (5 bases). This CDR3 contains 13 residues. Trimming removed 3 bases at V and 7 bases at J, with 13 bases between. Germline CDR1 reads SGHDT; CDR2 reads YYEEEE. CDR3 loop: CASSSPPGGGYTF. The DNA for the CDR3 is TGTGCCAGCAGCTCCCCCCCCGGGGGTGGCTACACCTTC.

V gene TRBV5-1 combines with J gene TRBJ2-3; D perhaps matches TRBD2 (6 bases). Trimming pared 4 bases from V and 0 bases from J, leaving 12 bases between. The CDR3 is 15 amino acids. Germline assignment: CDR1 SGHRS and CDR2 YFSETQ. The CDR3 loop is CASSQSGPSTDTQYF. In nucleotides, the CDR3 is TGCGCCAGCAGCCAGAGCGGGCCTAGCACAGATACGCAGTATTTT.

The rearrangement uses TRBV2 and TRBJ2-5, with 11 bases matching TRBD2. CDR1 and CDR2 from the germline V gene are SNHLY and FYNNEI. This CDR3 spans 17 amino acids. V dropped 2 bases and J dropped 1; count of bases not matched to a gene: 6. The CDR3 protein is CASSEFLAGGAQETQYF. The CDR3 DNA reads as TGTGCCAGCAGTGAATTTCTAGCGGGGGGAGCCCAAGAGACCCAGTACTTC.

This chain connects TRBV5-1 to TRBJ2-1; D may be TRBD1 or TRBD2 (5 bases each). Trimming cost V 3 bases and J 0 bases, with 16 bases left between them. CDR3 length equals 17 residues. The germline V gene has CDR1 SGHRS and CDR2 YFSETQ. This CDR3 is CASSSGRDPGSYNEQFF. The CDR3 DNA is TGCGCCAGCAGCTCGGGCAGGGACCCGGGCTCCTACAATGAGCAGTTCTTC.

The rearrangement uses TRBV5-4 and TRBJ1-3; D not certain. With 0 bases removed from V and 0 bases from J, the gap between germline ends came to 7 bases. Germline V gives CDR1 SGHNT, CDR2 YYREEE (reference sequence). The CDR3 length is 15 residues. As DNA, the CDR3 is TGTGCCAGCAGCTTGGACAGATTCTCTGGAAACACCATATATTTT. Encoded protein: CASSLDRFSGNTIYF. Looking up the rest from reference TRBV5-4 and TRBJ1-3 gives the full variable domain: ETGVTQSPTHLIKTRGQQVTLRCSSQSGHNTVSWYQQALGQGPQFIFQYYREEENGRGNFPPRFSGLQFPNYSSELNVNALELDDSALYLCASSLDRFSGNTIYFGEGSWLTVV.

The chain uses TRBV10-3 and TRBJ1-6, with 9 bases that match TRBD1. CDR1 and CDR2 from the germline V gene are ENHRY and SYGVKD. The length of the CDR3 is 13 residues. Trimming at V came to 10 bases and at J to 7 bases, leaving 5 bases not matched to a gene. This CDR3 is CATRQGVNSPLHF. The CDR3 coding sequence is TGTGCCACCAGACAGGGGGTAAATTCACCCCTCCACTTT.

The chain recombines TRBV7-2 with TRBJ1-1, with D hard to call. The CDR3 loop spans 12 amino acids. With 2 bases removed from V and 11 bases from J, the gap between germline ends came to 12 bases. From germline, CDR1 is SGHTA and CDR2 FQGNSA. CDR3: CASSLSQGRAFF. CDR3 coding DNA: TGTGCCAGCAGCTTATCCCAAGGAAGGGCTTTCTTT.

The V call is TRBV7-9, the J call TRBJ1-2; D unclear. Germline V gene lookup returns CDR1 SEHNR and CDR2 FQNEAQ (reference sequence). There are 11 residues in the CDR3. The ends were cut back, 5 bases at V and 8 bases at J, with 9 bases in the middle. In DNA form, the CDR3 reads TGTGCCAGCAGCCGAGGAGGCGGCTACACCTTC. Translation gives CASSRGGGYTF.

The chain links TRBV24-1 to TRBJ2-6, with unresolved D. V was clipped by 5 bases and J by 0 bases, with 16 bases between them. This CDR3 has 18 amino acids. The germline gives CDR1 KGHDR, CDR2 SFDVKD. For the CDR3, the DNA is TGTGCCACCAGTGCCAACCCGGCGGTTAACTCTGGGGCCAACGTCCTGACTTTC. It codes for CATSANPAVNSGANVLTF.

A few counts support this clone. V usage is TRBV7-9 and J usage is TRBJ1-1; D is unclear. The V end was cut by 4 bases, the J end by 1 base, with 10 bases between. Germline CDR1 reads SEHNR; CDR2 reads FQNEAQ (reference sequence). This CDR3 comprises 14 residues. CDR3 in DNA: TGTGCCAGCAGCTCTTCGACCGAGAACACTGAAGCTTTCTTT. Residues: CASSSSTENTEAFF. Drawing the rest from reference TRBV7-9 and TRBJ1-1, the complete variable domain is DTGVSQNPRHKITKRGQNVTFRCDPISEHNRLYWYRQTLGQGPEFLTYFQNEAQLEKSRLLSDRFSAERPKGSFSTLEIQRTEQGDSAMYLCASSSSTENTEAFFGQGTRLTVV.

The V gene is TRBV15, the J gene TRBJ1-5, with 7 bases matching TRBD1. Germline V lookup: CDR1 LNHNV, CDR2 YYDKDF (reference sequence). V lost 3 bases, J lost 0 bases, and 14 bases stayed unmatched. The CDR3 length is 19 residues. This CDR3 reads CATSRWGDSERFSNQPQHF. The CDR3 DNA is TGTGCCACCAGCAGGTGGGGGGACAGCGAGCGATTTAGCAATCAGCCCCAGCATTTT.

This clone appeared a few times. The genes are TRBV19 and TRBJ2-1, with D perhaps matching TRBD1 or TRBD2 (5 bases each). In germline, CDR1 is LNHDA, CDR2 SQIVND (reference sequence). The CDR3 has 14 amino acids. Trimming cost V 3 bases and J 9 bases, with 15 bases left between them. Here the CDR3 reads CASSMGTDRGEQFF. CDR3 sequence (DNA): TGTGCCAGTAGTATGGGGACCGACCGTGGTGAGCAGTTCTTC.

This rearrangement joins TRBV19 to TRBJ1-5, with D possibly TRBD1 on 5 matching bases. This CDR3 comprises 14 residues. Germline loops: CDR1 LNHDA, CDR2 SQIVND (reference sequence). Trimming removed 7 bases at V and 5 bases at J, with 15 bases between. CDR3 sequence: CASTGRDGYQPQHF. The CDR3 coding sequence is TGTGCCAGTACCGGCCGGGACGGCTATCAGCCCCAGCATTTT.

The chain couples TRBV7-2 to TRBJ2-3; D is tentatively TRBD1 or TRBD2 (5 bases each). This CDR3 has 15 amino acids. Trimming pared 3 bases from V and 2 bases from J, leaving 12 bases between. Germline CDR1 reads SGHTA; CDR2 reads FQGNSA. The CDR3 DNA follows: TGTGCCAGCAGCTTGGAGGACATGTACACAGATACGCAGTATTTT. This gives the protein CASSLEDMYTDTQYF.

The rearrangement joins TRBV11-2 to TRBJ2-3, with D tentatively TRBD2 (6 bases). The CDR3 length is 14 residues. The V end lost 4 bases, the J end lost 4 bases, and 12 bases lay between the germline ends. In germline, CDR1 is SGHAT, CDR2 FQNNGV. This chain's CDR3 is CASSSGTSPDTQYF. The CDR3 coding sequence is TGTGCCAGCAGCTCCGGGACTTCCCCAGATACGCAGTATTTT.

This clone is a singleton in its sample. The rearrangement uses TRBV27 and TRBJ1-1, with D possibly matching TRBD1 (6 bases). Deletions cut 4 bases from V and 3 bases from J, with 9 bases between. The CDR3 contains 13 residues. Germline-derived CDR1 and CDR2 are MNHEY and SMNVEV (reference sequence). CDR3 amino acids: CASSYRADTEAFF. DNA for the CDR3: TGTGCCAGCAGTTACAGGGCTGACACTGAAGCTTTCTTT.

CDR3 sequence: CASSPAGGHEQYF. The CDR3 coding sequence is TGTGCCAGCAGCCCCGCGGGTGGACACGAGCAGTACTTC. The chain joins TRBV7-3 to TRBJ2-7, with D perhaps matching TRBD2 (5 bases). Per the germline V gene, CDR1 is SGHTA and CDR2 is FQGTGA. V was shortened by 5 bases and J by 5 bases, with 13 bases between the two germline ends. CDR3 length: 13 amino acids.

The chain carries TRBV5-8 and TRBJ1-6; D remains ambiguous. The germline gives CDR1 SGHTS, CDR2 YDEGEE. This CDR3 has 15 amino acids. V was pared by 6 bases and J by 0 bases, with 10 bases between. CDR3 nucleotides: TGTGCCAGCACCCCCGGCCTCTCCTATAATTCACCCCTCCACTTT. It is translated as CASTPGLSYNSPLHF.

The rearrangement uses TRBV10-3 and TRBJ2-1; 11 positions agree with TRBD2. The CDR3 covers 14 residues. The J segment lost 4 bases and the V segment lost 9 bases, leaving 5 bases of the junction unmatched. The germline V gene has CDR1 ENHRY and CDR2 SYGVKD. CDR3 in DNA: TGTGCCATTTCTAGCGGGGGGTTGTACAATGAGCAGTTCTTC. It translates to CAISSGGLYNEQFF.

The rearrangement joins TRBV5-8 to TRBJ2-4; 7 bases line up with TRBD2. Germline V gene sequence: CDR1 SGHTS, CDR2 YDEGEE. The V gene end was trimmed by 2 bases and the J gene end by 2 bases; junction bases not matched to a gene: 7. The CDR3 covers 16 residues. CDR3 residues: CASSFGRERTKNIQYF. CDR3 DNA: TGTGCCAGCAGCTTCGGGCGGGAGAGGACCAAAAACATTCAGTACTTC. The full variable domain, rest sourced from reference TRBV5-8 and TRBJ2-4, is EAGVTQSPTHLIKTRGQQATLRCSPISGHTSVYWYQQALGLGLQFLLWYDEGEERNRGNFPPRFSGRQFPNYSSELNVNALELEDSALYLCASSFGRERTKNIQYFGAGTRLSVL.

The chain recombines TRBV3-1 (or the pseudogene TRBV3-2) with TRBJ2-7; D perhaps matches TRBD1 (5 bases). Germline assignment: CDR1 LGHDT and CDR2 YNNKEL (reference sequence). This CDR3 contains 13 residues. Trimming left V 4 bases short and J 7 bases short, with 14 bases between. In nucleotides, the CDR3 is TGTGCCAGCAGCCCTCTAAGGGGCCTAGAGCAGTACTTC. As protein: CASSPLRGLEQYF.